Below are 11 T cell receptor beta chains sequenced from a single sample in a study of shared clonotypes between healthy human individuals. Produced via immunoSEQ multiplex PCR; TCRdb's table is partial and in-frame only. This sample has about 1 million clones, with about 76% found just once. Sequenced sample: memory CD4+ T cells sorted from blood. Subset denoted: CD45RA-negative fraction. These receptors were obtained from a man between 18 and 35 years old in good health.

The chain recombines TRBV6-5 with TRBJ2-5; D may be TRBD2 (6 bases). Trimming removed 2 bases from V and 1 base from J, with 11 bases in between. The germline CDR1 and CDR2 sequences are MNHEY and SVGAGI. The CDR3 has 15 residues. The CDR3 DNA follows: TGTGCCAGCAGTTACGGGGGGACTTCCCAAGAGACCCAGTACTTC. This encodes CASSYGGTSQETQYF.

Only a few counts were recorded for this clone. At the DNA level, this CDR3 is encoded by other sequences in the same sample as well. The rearrangement links TRBV2 to TRBJ2-1; no clear D. This CDR3 is built from 14 residues. Germline CDR1 is SNHLY and CDR2 is FYNNEI. Deletions cut 8 bases from V and 0 bases from J, with 11 bases between. CDR3 protein: CASSPASSYNEQFF. The CDR3 DNA sequence: TGTGCCAGCTCGCCTGCCAGCTCCTACAATGAGCAGTTCTTC.

The gene calls are TRBV2 and TRBJ1-2, with TRBD1 matching over 8 bases. Trimming took 7 bases from V and 1 from J; bases not matched to a gene: 14. The germline V gene has CDR1 SNHLY and CDR2 FYNNEI. The CDR3 runs to 17 residues. As DNA, the CDR3 is TGTGCCAGCACCCCCGGGACAGGCCTCCCTGATAACTATGGCTACACCTTC. This sequence encodes CASTPGTGLPDNYGYTF.

The sample holds a few counts of this clone. CDR3 nucleotides: TGTGCCAGCAGCTTGGGACACTCGAGGGATGGCTACACCTTC. The encoded protein is CASSLGHSRDGYTF. The chain has TRBV7-9 and TRBJ1-2; D possibly corresponds to TRBD1 (6 bases). The CDR3 contains 14 residues. V was pared by 3 bases and J by 6 bases, with 14 bases between. Germline values: CDR1 SEHNR, CDR2 FQNEAQ (reference sequence).

At least ten counts were recorded for this clone. The sample has other DNA sequences that encode this CDR3 too. The chain joins TRBV19 to TRBJ2-1; TRBD1 is a possible D gene (5 bases). Germline values: CDR1 LNHDA, CDR2 SQIVND (reference sequence). The CDR3 has 16 residues. V was trimmed by 4 bases and J by 2 bases, leaving 15 bases between them. CDR3 coding DNA: TGTGCCAGTAGTACCCTCCCAGGGTCTACCTACAATGAGCAGTTCTTC. Its protein is CASSTLPGSTYNEQFF.

The rearrangement links TRBV18 to TRBJ2-7; D call uncertain. The CDR3 extends over 13 amino acids. Germline assignment: CDR1 KGHSH and CDR2 LQKENI. Trimming took off 2 bases at V and 3 bases at J, with 8 bases between the two ends. CDR3 nucleotides: TGTGCCAGCTCACCAATCAGGTTCTACGAGCAGTACTTC. Translation: CASSPIRFYEQYF.

V and J are TRBV7-2 and TRBJ1-5; 10 bases align to TRBD1. This CDR3 has 14 amino acids. The V gene's germline CDR1 is SGHTA and CDR2 FQGNSA. V shed 5 bases and J 2 bases; nucleotides not matched to a gene: 0. CDR3 coding DNA: TGTGCCAGCAGCGGGACAGGGGGCAATCAGCCCCAGCATTTT. Protein product: CASSGTGGNQPQHF.

The chain carries TRBV5-6 and TRBJ2-1, with D possibly being TRBD1 (5 bases). Trimming removed 4 bases at V and 0 bases at J, with 23 bases between. The CDR3 is 19 amino acids. Germline CDR1 reads SGHDT; CDR2 reads YYEEEE. The CDR3 reads CASSRLRVVANSSYNEQFF. The DNA for the CDR3 is TGTGCCAGCAGCCGGCTCAGGGTTGTGGCGAACAGCTCCTACAATGAGCAGTTCTTC. Supplemented by reference TRBV5-6 and TRBJ2-1, the full variable domain reads DAGVTQSPTHLIKTRGQQVTLRCSPKSGHDTVSWYQQALGQGPQFIFQYYEEEERQRGNFPDRFSGHQFPNYSSELNVNALLLGDSALYLCASSRLRVVANSSYNEQFFGPGTRLTVL.

In its sample, this clone was seen many times. The chain uses TRBV27 and TRBJ1-5; 9 bases map to TRBD1. The CDR3 contains 15 residues. Trimming cost V 6 bases and J 7 bases; bases outside gene matches: 10. Per germline, CDR1 MNHEY and CDR2 SMNVEV (reference sequence). DNA of the CDR3: TGTGCCAGCAGCATACAGGGGGCGACATCACAGCCCCAGCATTTT. Its protein is CASSIQGATSQPQHF.

The chain carries TRBV21-1 and TRBJ2-7. TRBV21-1 is marked as a pseudogene. The CDR3 has 14 residues. The CDR3 loop reads CASTRRGTSYEQYF. As DNA, the CDR3 is TGTGCCAGCACCCGGCGTGGGACCTCCTACGAGCAGTACTTC.

J is TRBJ1-5 and V is TRBV10-3, with D uncertain. This CDR3 is 13 amino acids long. Trimming took 8 bases from V and 0 from J, leaving 8 bases between them. In germline, CDR1 is ENHRY, CDR2 SYGVKD. The CDR3 spells CAIGIYSNQPQHF. The CDR3 DNA reads as TGTGCCATCGGGATTTATAGCAATCAGCCCCAGCATTTT.